One sample yielded the 32 T cell receptor beta chains listed below, sequenced in a study of T cell responses to AZD1222 COVID-19 vaccine. Assay used: immunoSEQ multiplex PCR; TCRdb lists only in-frame clones, some missing. The sample yields about 66,000 clones, roughly 87% seen once. Sequences were derived from peripheral blood, sampled on day 0 of AZD1222 vaccination. All receptors come from an adult in good health.

The V and J genes are TRBV7-8 and TRBJ1-2; D unclear. This CDR3 comprises 14 residues. Germline V gives CDR1 SGHVS, CDR2 FQNEAQ. V was cut by 5 bases and J by 3 bases, with 13 bases left in between. The CDR3 loop is CASSPLDRDYGYTF. The CDR3 bases are TGTGCCAGCAGCCCGCTGGACCGGGACTATGGCTACACCTTC.

The chain links TRBV19 to TRBJ2-3; 7 bases agree with TRBD1. This CDR3 has 14 residues. The V gene's germline CDR1 is LNHDA and CDR2 SQIVND (reference sequence). After removal of 11 bases from V and 4 bases from J, the junction contained 12 bases not matched to a gene. The DNA for the CDR3 is TGTGCCCTCAAGCGGTCACAGGGGCCAGATACGCAGTATTTT. Protein product: CALKRSQGPDTQYF.

This chain uses TRBV7-2 with TRBJ2-7; 10 bases agree with TRBD2. The CDR3 contains 16 residues. Germline trimming cut 0 bases from V and 3 bases from J; bases unmatched to any gene: 5. Per the germline V gene, CDR1 is SGHTA and CDR2 is FQGNSA. CDR3 in amino acids: CASSLAVAGGLYEQYF. The CDR3 DNA reads TGTGCCAGCAGCTTAGCGGTAGCGGGAGGCCTCTACGAGCAGTACTTC. Drawing the rest from reference TRBV7-2 and TRBJ2-7, the complete variable domain is GAGVSQSPSNKVTEKGKDVELRCDPISGHTALYWYRQSLGQGLEFLIYFQGNSAPDKSGLPSDRFSAERTGGSVSTLTIQRTQQEDSAVYLCASSLAVAGGLYEQYFGPGTRLTVT.

The chain joins TRBV6-1 to TRBJ1-3; D is perhaps TRBD1 (5 bases). The CDR3 runs to 14 residues. The V and J ends lost 1 base and 2 bases respectively, with 6 bases between them. In germline, CDR1 is MNHNS, CDR2 SASEGT. The CDR3 nucleotides are TGTGCCAGCAGTGAAGGGGGACCTGGAAACACCATATATTTT. This codes for CASSEGGPGNTIYF.

Here the CDR3 DNA reads TGTGCCAGTACATGGGGGGGTTATGGCTACACCTTC. Its protein product is CASTWGGYGYTF. This chain joins TRBV19 and TRBJ1-2; D is possibly TRBD1 (5 bases). From germline, CDR1 is LNHDA and CDR2 SQIVND (reference sequence). Trimming cost V 7 bases and J 5 bases, with 11 bases left between them. The CDR3 length is 12 residues. Complete variable domain (other parts from reference TRBV19 and TRBJ1-2): DGGITQSPKYLFRKEGQNVTLSCEQNLNHDAMYWYRQDPGQGLRLIYYSQIVNDFQKGDIAEGYSVSREKKESFPLTVTSAQKNPTAFYLCASTWGGYGYTFGSGTRLTVV.

This clone was counted a single time. The rearrangement uses TRBV4-3 and TRBJ1-2; D is undetermined. V lost 0 bases, J lost 0 bases, and 14 bases lay in between. Germline loops: CDR1 LGHNA, CDR2 YSLEER. The CDR3 runs to 17 residues. The CDR3 is CASSQELSHTTNYGYTF. In DNA form, the CDR3 reads TGCGCCAGCAGCCAAGAACTTTCCCACACAACTAACTATGGCTACACCTTC.

The chain uses TRBV9 and TRBJ2-5, with D hard to call. V shed 0 bases and J shed 2 bases, with 8 bases lying between them. The germline gives CDR1 SGDLS, CDR2 YYNGEE. The CDR3 extends over 14 amino acids. The CDR3 loop reads CASSVGTVQETQYF. CDR3 DNA: TGTGCCAGCAGCGTAGGTACAGTTCAAGAGACCCAGTACTTC.

To note about this clone: The sample has other DNA sequences that encode this CDR3 too. The chain uses TRBV28 and TRBJ2-5; TRBD2 matches 10 bases. The V gene end was trimmed by 3 bases and the J gene end by 2 bases; junction bases not matched to a gene: 6. Germline V gene sequence: CDR1 MDHEN, CDR2 SYDVKM. The CDR3 runs to 16 residues. CDR3 sequence (DNA): TGTGCCAGCAGTTTGCCTAGCGGGAGATCACAAGAGACCCAGTACTTC. Translated: CASSLPSGRSQETQYF.

The gene calls are TRBV19 and TRBJ1-1; D gene uncertain. Germline V lookup: CDR1 LNHDA, CDR2 SQIVND (reference sequence). The length of the CDR3 is 14 residues. Trimming took 0 bases from V and 3 from J, leaving 8 bases between them. The CDR3 nucleotides are TGTGCCAGTAGTATAGACGAATTCCACACTGAAGCTTTCTTT. Protein: CASSIDEFHTEAFF.

This chain links TRBV19 with TRBJ2-1, with 11 bases identical to TRBD2. Germline CDR1 reads LNHDA; CDR2 reads SQIVND (reference sequence). The junction had 6 bases not matched to a gene; V was cut back by 6 bases and J by 8 bases. This CDR3 spans 14 amino acids. The CDR3 spells CASRTSGSGYEQFF. CDR3 in DNA: TGTGCCAGTAGAACTAGCGGGAGCGGCTATGAGCAGTTCTTC.

To note about this clone: Mismatch with germline at one junction end may stem from a read error. The gene calls are TRBV5-1 and TRBJ2-1; D uncertain. CDR3 size: 13 residues. Per the germline V gene, CDR1 is SGHRS and CDR2 is YFSETQ. In DNA, the CDR3 is TGCGCCAGCAGCTTGGGTTCCTTCAATGAGCAGTTCTTC. Protein sequence: CASSLGSFNEQFF.

The V and J genes are TRBV28 and TRBJ2-7, with 7 bases lining up with TRBD1. The germline CDR1 and CDR2 sequences are MDHEN and SYDVKM. J gave up 2 bases and V 6 bases, and 7 bases lay outside the gene matches. This CDR3 has 14 residues. The chain's CDR3 is CASRTGTETYEQYF. The CDR3 DNA reads as TGTGCCAGCAGAACCGGGACAGAGACCTACGAGCAGTACTTC.

The chain carries TRBV21-1 and TRBJ1-6. TRBV21-1 is noted as a pseudogene. This CDR3 comprises 17 residues. CDR3 coding DNA: TGTGCCAGCAGCAAAAATAAGATTTGGGCGGAAGATTCACCCCTCCACTTT. Translation: CASSKNKIWAEDSPLHF.

This rearrangement joins TRBV19 to TRBJ2-7; TRBD2 matches 8 bases. V lost 3 bases, J lost 6 bases, and 16 bases stayed unmatched. Looked up from germline, CDR1 is LNHDA and CDR2 is SQIVND (reference sequence). CDR3 length: 17 amino acids. The CDR3 loop is CASSMDDEGGRPPEQYF. The DNA for the CDR3 is TGTGCCAGTAGTATGGACGACGAAGGCGGGAGGCCCCCCGAGCAGTACTTC.

J is TRBJ1-3 and V is TRBV11-3; 7 bases are a match to TRBD1. Looked up from germline, CDR1 is SGHNT and CDR2 is YENEEA. The CDR3 contains 15 residues. V shed 4 bases and J 5 bases; nucleotides not matched to a gene: 8. CDR3 loop: CASSSGTDKRNTIYF. The DNA for the CDR3 is TGTGCCAGCAGCTCCGGGACAGACAAAAGAAACACCATATATTTT.

J is TRBJ1-2 and V is TRBV2; D is undetermined. Per the germline V gene, CDR1 is SNHLY and CDR2 is FYNNEI. The CDR3 has 13 residues. V was pared by 2 bases and J by 2 bases, with 6 bases between. In nucleotides, the CDR3 is TGTGCCAGCAGTGAAACGCCCAACTATGGCTACACCTTC. This sequence encodes CASSETPNYGYTF. The full variable domain, completed using reference TRBV2 and TRBJ1-2, is EPEVTQTPSHQVTQMGQEVILRCVPISNHLYFYWYRQILGQKVEFLVSFYNNEISEKSEIFDDQFSVERPDGSNFTLKIRSTKLEDSAMYFCASSETPNYGYTFGSGTRLTVV.

The J gene is TRBJ2-1, the V gene TRBV6-6; 7 nucleotides match TRBD1. The CDR3 loop spans 13 amino acids. Germline assignment: CDR1 MNHNY and CDR2 SVGAGI (reference sequence). V trimming: 0 bases; J trimming: 12 bases; junction bases outside the gene matches: 5. The chain's CDR3 is CASSYSQDRWQFF. CDR3 bases: TGTGCCAGCAGTTACTCTCAGGACAGGTGGCAGTTCTTC.

The V call is TRBV28, the J call TRBJ2-7; TRBD1 matches at 10 bases. The CDR3 is 16 amino acids. Germline CDR1 MDHEN, CDR2 SYDVKM. V shed 2 bases and J 0 bases; nucleotides not matched to a gene: 4. Here the CDR3 reads CASSLTGTGDSYEQYF. The CDR3 coding sequence is TGTGCCAGCAGTTTAACCGGGACAGGGGACTCCTACGAGCAGTACTTC.

This clone appeared a few times. The genes are TRBV11-2 and TRBJ2-1; the match to TRBD2 covers 8 bases. J lost 12 bases, V lost 4 bases, and 5 bases had no gene match. This CDR3 is 12 amino acids long. The germline gives CDR1 SGHAT, CDR2 FQNNGV. CDR3 sequence (DNA): TGTGCCAGCAGCTGGGGCGGGAGGTCGCAGTTCTTC. It yields the protein CASSWGGRSQFF.

The chain couples TRBV7-8 to TRBJ1-4; 9 positions match TRBD1. The CDR3 totals 16 residues. The V gene end was trimmed by 4 bases and the J gene end by 6 bases; junction bases not matched to a gene: 9. Germline V lookup: CDR1 SGHVS, CDR2 FQNEAQ. The CDR3 region is CASSSSAGTGYEKLFF. The DNA for the CDR3 is TGTGCCAGCAGCTCCTCGGCCGGGACAGGGTATGAAAAACTGTTTTTT.

The chain links TRBV2 to TRBJ2-5; D is unclear. V lost 5 bases and J 1 base, leaving 17 bases between the germline ends. The CDR3 runs 16 residues. Germline V gene lookup returns CDR1 SNHLY and CDR2 FYNNEI. CDR3 DNA: TGTGCCAGCAGTTCGTCCCCCAGCATCTCCCAAGAGACCCAGTACTTC. The encoded protein is CASSSSPSISQETQYF.

The chain joins TRBV21-1 to TRBJ1-5. TRBV21-1 is designated a pseudogene. This CDR3 contains 17 residues. CDR3 in amino acids: CASIEHPRRVVNQPQHF. CDR3 nucleotides: TGTGCCAGCATCGAGCATCCGCGTCGGGTTGTCAATCAGCCCCAGCATTTT.

The chain carries TRBV9 and TRBJ2-7, with TRBD1 matching over 7 bases. Germline V gene lookup returns CDR1 SGDLS and CDR2 YYNGEE. Unmatched junction bases numbered 9, after V lost 4 bases and J lost 2 bases. The length of the CDR3 is 15 residues. The chain's CDR3 is CASSSRDREPYEQYF. The CDR3 DNA reads TGTGCCAGCAGCAGTAGAGACAGGGAACCCTACGAGCAGTACTTC. The full variable domain, rest sourced from reference TRBV9 and TRBJ2-7, is DSGVTQTPKHLITATGQRVTLRCSPRSGDLSVYWYQQSLDQGLQFLIQYYNGEERAKGNILERFSAQQFPDLHSELNLSSLELGDSALYFCASSSRDREPYEQYFGPGTRLTVT.

The rearrangement links TRBV5-1 to TRBJ1-2; the D gene is possibly TRBD1 (5 bases). CDR1 and CDR2 (germline): SGHRS, YFSETQ. Deletions cut 4 bases from V and 2 bases from J, with 9 bases between. CDR3 size: 13 residues. The CDR3 DNA follows: TGCGCCAGCAGCGAGGGGCCAAACTATGGCTACACCTTC. Translating gives CASSEGPNYGYTF.

V and J are TRBV7-6 and TRBJ2-5; 9 positions match TRBD2. The germline gives CDR1 SGHVS, CDR2 FNYEAQ. Unmatched junction bases numbered 8, after V lost 4 bases and J lost 5 bases. The CDR3 has 15 residues. This CDR3 is CASSSRAGGTETQYF. In nucleotides, the CDR3 is TGTGCCAGCAGCTCTAGGGCGGGAGGGACGGAGACCCAGTACTTC.

The rearrangement joins TRBV11-2 to TRBJ1-3, with 7 bases fitting TRBD1. CDR3 length: 14 amino acids. Germline V gene data show CDR1 as SGHAT and CDR2 as FQNNGV. After removal of 5 bases from V and 2 bases from J, the junction contained 3 bases not matched to a gene. The CDR3 nucleotides read TGTGCCAGCAGCCTTGACAGGGCTGGAAACACCATATATTTT. Translated, it gives CASSLDRAGNTIYF. Full variable domain (rest looked up from reference TRBV11-2 and TRBJ1-3): EAGVAQSPRYKIIEKRQSVAFWCNPISGHATLYWYQQILGQGPKLLIQFQNNGVVDDSQLPKDRFSAERLKGVDSTLKIQPAKLEDSAVYLCASSLDRAGNTIYFGEGSWLTVV.

V and J are TRBV11-2 and TRBJ2-5; D is tentatively TRBD1 or TRBD2 (6 bases each). Trimming removed 1 base at V and 4 bases at J, with 10 bases between. Germline lookup yields CDR1 SGHAT and CDR2 FQNNGV. There are 14 residues in the CDR3. CDR3 nucleotide sequence: TGTGCCAGCAGCTTAGGAGGGGGGAGAGAGACCCAGTACTTC. This codes for CASSLGGGRETQYF. The complete variable domain, with remaining parts taken from reference TRBV11-2 and TRBJ2-5, reads EAGVAQSPRYKIIEKRQSVAFWCNPISGHATLYWYQQILGQGPKLLIQFQNNGVVDDSQLPKDRFSAERLKGVDSTLKIQPAKLEDSAVYLCASSLGGGRETQYFGPGTRLLVL.

The chain employs TRBV27 and TRBJ1-4; 7 bases line up with TRBD1. V dropped 2 bases and J dropped 7; count of bases not matched to a gene: 10. Germline CDR1 MNHEY, CDR2 SMNVEV (reference sequence). This CDR3 contains 16 residues. CDR3 residues: CASSLDLRAGGEKLFF. Written as DNA, the CDR3 is TGTGCCAGCAGTTTAGACCTTCGGGCAGGGGGTGAAAAACTGTTTTTT. Full variable domain (outside the CDR3, taken from reference TRBV27 and TRBJ1-4): EAQVTQNPRYLITVTGKKLTVTCSQNMNHEYMSWYRQDPGLGLRQIYYSMNVEVTDKGDVPEGYKVSRKEKRNFPLILESPSPNQTSLYFCASSLDLRAGGEKLFFGSGTQLSVL.

In this sample, this clone turned up a few times. The chain carries TRBV3-1 (or the pseudogene TRBV3-2) and TRBJ1-2, with D hard to call. The V gene lost 3 bases and the J gene lost 4 bases, with 9 bases spanning the gap. The CDR3 covers 13 residues. Germline V gene lookup returns CDR1 LGHDT and CDR2 YNNKEL (reference sequence). The DNA for the CDR3 is TGTGCCAGCAGCCAGCGGGCCGGCTATGGCTACACCTTC. Its protein is CASSQRAGYGYTF.

V and J are TRBV12-3 or TRBV12-4 and TRBJ2-7, with D perhaps being TRBD1 or TRBD2 (6 bases each). The CDR3 is 13 amino acids. Trimming left V 6 bases short and J 2 bases short, with 11 bases between. The CDR3 spells CASSAGGPYEQYF. The CDR3 region has the DNA TGTGCCAGCAGCGCCGGGGGCCCCTACGAGCAGTACTTC.

The chain employs TRBV30 and TRBJ2-3, with D unclear. The V end lost 0 bases, the J end lost 4 bases, and 14 bases lay between the germline ends. CDR1 is GTSNPN, CDR2 SVGIG, per germline (reference sequence). The CDR3 has 15 amino acids. The CDR3 sequence: CAWSVLWPEADTQYF. For the CDR3, the DNA is TGTGCCTGGAGTGTACTTTGGCCCGAGGCAGATACGCAGTATTTT.

This chain links TRBV6-5 with TRBJ2-7, with a possible D match to TRBD2 (7 bases). CDR1 and CDR2 (germline): MNHEY, SVGAGI. V lost 0 bases to trimming and J lost 1 base, with 13 bases between them. The CDR3 sequence is 16 residues long. CDR3: CASSYSLQGGSYEQYF. The DNA for the CDR3 is TGTGCCAGCAGTTACTCGCTACAGGGAGGGTCCTACGAGCAGTACTTC.